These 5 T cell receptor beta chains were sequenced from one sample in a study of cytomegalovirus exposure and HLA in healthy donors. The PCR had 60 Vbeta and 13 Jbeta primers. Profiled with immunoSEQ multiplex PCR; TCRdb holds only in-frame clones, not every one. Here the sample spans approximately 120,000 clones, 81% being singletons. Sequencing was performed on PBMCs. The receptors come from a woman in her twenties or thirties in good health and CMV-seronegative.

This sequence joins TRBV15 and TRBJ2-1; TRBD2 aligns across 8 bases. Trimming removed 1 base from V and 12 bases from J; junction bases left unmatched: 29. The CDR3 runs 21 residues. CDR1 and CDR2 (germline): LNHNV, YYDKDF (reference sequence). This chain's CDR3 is CATSRGKGFPKLAGRWEGQFF. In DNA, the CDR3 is TGTGCCACCAGCAGAGGGAAAGGGTTCCCCAAATTAGCGGGACGTTGGGAGGGGCAGTTCTTC.

The CDR3 loop reads CASRDRVPYGYTF. Written as DNA, the CDR3 is TGTGCCAGCAGGGACAGGGTCCCCTATGGCTACACCTTC. The gene calls are TRBV2 and TRBJ1-2; 8 positions match TRBD1. Per the germline V gene, CDR1 is SNHLY and CDR2 is FYNNEI. The CDR3 covers 13 residues. J gave up 4 bases and V 6 bases, and 4 bases lay outside the gene matches.

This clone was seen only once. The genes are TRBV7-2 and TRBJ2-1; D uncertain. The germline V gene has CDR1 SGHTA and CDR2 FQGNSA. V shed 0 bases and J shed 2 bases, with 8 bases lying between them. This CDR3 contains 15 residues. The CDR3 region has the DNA TGTGCCAGCAGCTTAGCGCTAGTAGCCTACAATGAGCAGTTCTTC. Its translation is CASSLALVAYNEQFF.

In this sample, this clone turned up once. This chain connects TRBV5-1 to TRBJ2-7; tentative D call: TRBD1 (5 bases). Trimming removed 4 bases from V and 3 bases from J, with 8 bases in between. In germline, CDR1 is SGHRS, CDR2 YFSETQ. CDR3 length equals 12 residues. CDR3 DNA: TGCGCCAGCAGCCAGGACAACTACGAGCAGTACTTC. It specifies CASSQDNYEQYF.

As DNA, the CDR3 is TGTGCCAGCAGCACATCCGGCGGGACTAGCGGGACCCACCGGAGAATAACGCAGTATTTT. It specifies CASSTSGGTSGTHRRITQYF. This chain joins TRBV9 and TRBJ2-3, with TRBD2 matching over 13 bases. The CDR3 contains 20 residues. V gave up 4 bases and J gave up 9 bases; unmatched junction bases: 23. Germline V lookup: CDR1 SGDLS, CDR2 YYNGEE.